This T cell receptor beta chain is from a study of cytotoxic CD8 clonotypes in ibrutinib-treated CLL. Looking at the study overall: When averaged across all of the samples, the counts came to roughly 250,000 productive templates and about 89,000 productive rearrangements.

V lost 5 bases and J lost 4; bases outside the gene matches: 5. CDR1 is MNHEY, CDR2 SVGAGI, per germline. The CDR3 consists of 14 residues. This clone was counted once. The assay was immunoSEQ multiplex PCR, and TCRdb's table has in-frame clones only and misses some. Here the sample spans around 160,000 clones, around nine tenths being singletons. The origin of this receptor is a human donor with chronic lymphocytic leukemia. The chain employs TRBV6-5 and TRBJ1-2; 9 nucleotides agree with TRBD1. This specimen consisted of PBMCs, obtained at disease progression, from a patient treated with ibrutinib. CDR3 sequence: CASSLTGGVYGYTF. The CDR3 nucleotides are TGTGCCAGCAGTCTAACAGGGGGCGTCTATGGCTACACCTTC.